The next 28 T cell receptor beta chains were all read from a single sample in a study of human T cells and chemical hapten exposure. TCRdb redid the calling of the RACE reads with MiXCR, one entry per CDR3 protein. The sample lists some 89,000 distinct CDR3 sequences, roughly a tenth seen once, with approximately 2.3% in the top ten. Stated time point: patch test 2, 6 weeks after DPC sensitization. Treatment of the sample: therapeutic diphenylcyclopropenone sensitization with weekly scalp DPC. The sequencing used whole blood, collected in connection with sensitization to the hapten diphenylcyclopropenone (DPC). The receptors were sampled from a woman aged 25 to 39 with alopecia areata. Some clones in this sample may be carry-over from other donors' samples.

V is TRBV28 and J is TRBJ2-4; D gene unclear. V gave up 6 bases and J gave up 0 bases, with 6 bases separating them. The CDR3 has 13 amino acids. CDR1 is MDHEN, CDR2 SYDVKM, per germline. In DNA, the CDR3 is TGTGCCAGCAGCCCCGGAGCCAAAAACATTCAGTACTTC. Its protein product is CASSPGAKNIQYF.

This clonotype has just a few counts. One junction end disagrees with the germline gene, perhaps due to a read error. The CDR3: CATSENYGYTF. The CDR3 DNA reads as TGTGCCACCAGCGAAAACTATGGCTACACCTTC. The chain carries TRBV11-2 and TRBJ1-2; no definite D call. This CDR3 is built from 11 residues. Germline CDR1 and CDR2: SGHAT and FQNNGV.

In this sample, this clonotype turned up a few times. The CDR3 DNA reads as TGTGCCACCGGGGACTCTTCTTCCTACGAGCAGTACTTC. It encodes CATGDSSSYEQYF. The chain is built from TRBV24-1 and TRBJ2-7; D is perhaps TRBD2 (6 bases). Germline V lookup: CDR1 KGHDR, CDR2 SFDVKD. The V end lost 9 bases, the J end lost 1 base, and 12 bases lay between the germline ends. The CDR3 totals 13 residues.

The table lists this clonotype with a few counts. This chain connects TRBV29-1 to TRBJ2-3; 9 bases line up with TRBD2. V trimming: 2 bases; J trimming: 1 base; junction bases outside the gene matches: 7. This CDR3 has 16 amino acids. Looked up from germline, CDR1 is SQVTM and CDR2 is ANQGSEA. CDR3 nucleotide sequence: TGCAGCGTTGAATGGGGTAGCGGGGGTGGCACAGATACGCAGTATTTT. It translates to CSVEWGSGGGTDTQYF.

The gene calls are TRBV3-1 and TRBJ2-5; a weak D match, TRBD1 (6 bases). The CDR3 sequence is 15 residues long. V was cut by 4 bases and J by 6 bases, with 18 bases left in between. Germline V gene sequence: CDR1 LGHDT, CDR2 YNNKEL (reference sequence). The CDR3 is CASSPPGAGAKTQYF. CDR3 DNA: TGTGCCAGCAGCCCACCTGGGGCAGGGGCGAAGACCCAGTACTTC.

The rearrangement links TRBV29-1 to TRBJ2-1; 7 nucleotides match TRBD2. This CDR3 is built from 13 residues. V lost 0 bases, J lost 12 bases, and 8 bases stayed unmatched. The germline CDR1 and CDR2 sequences are SQVTM and ANQGSEA. The CDR3 nucleotides are TGCAGCGTTGAAGATCCAGCGGGGCAATGGCAGTTCTTC. Its protein product is CSVEDPAGQWQFF.

The rearrangement joins TRBV29-1 to TRBJ2-1; D is unresolved. Trimming cost V 0 bases and J 1 base, with 7 bases left between them. Germline V gives CDR1 SQVTM, CDR2 ANQGSEA. The CDR3 consists of 14 residues. This CDR3 reads CSVEEEYSYNEQFF. The CDR3 bases are TGCAGCGTTGAAGAAGAATATTCCTACAATGAGCAGTTCTTC.

This clonotype has at least ten counts. Mismatch with germline at one junction end may stem from a read error. The V and J genes are TRBV28 and TRBJ2-7; 12 positions agree with TRBD1. Germline V gene sequence: CDR1 MDHEN, CDR2 SYDVKM. The CDR3 is made up of 15 amino acids. The CDR3 region is CASSLWGQGAGEQYF. The CDR3 coding sequence is TGTGCCAGCAGTCTATGGGGACAGGGGGCGGGCGAGCAGTACTTC. Complete variable domain (other parts from reference TRBV28 and TRBJ2-7): DVKVTQSSRYLVKRTGEKVFLECVQDMDHENMFWYRQDPGLGLRLIYFSYDVKMKEKGDIPEGYSVSREKKERFSLILESASTNQTSMYLCASSLWGQGAGEQYFGPGTRLTVT.

Ten or more counts support this clonotype. The chain carries TRBV7-9 and TRBJ2-2, with a tentative D call TRBD1 (6 bases). V shed 5 bases and J shed 1 base, with 11 bases lying between them. Germline CDR1 and CDR2: SEHNR and FQNEAQ (reference sequence). CDR3 length: 15 amino acids. The CDR3: CASSRTEMNTGELFF. The CDR3 DNA reads TGTGCCAGCAGCCGGACAGAGATGAACACCGGGGAGCTGTTTTTT.

This clonotype was seen many times. The gene calls are TRBV9 and TRBJ1-5; unclear D gene. The CDR3 sequence is 15 residues long. Germline V gene lookup returns CDR1 SGDLS and CDR2 YYNGEE. V shed 0 bases and J shed 0 bases, with 7 bases lying between them. CDR3 sequence: CASSVGQDSNQPQHF. The CDR3 DNA follows: TGTGCCAGCAGCGTAGGTCAGGATAGCAATCAGCCCCAGCATTTT.

This rearrangement joins TRBV14 to TRBJ1-3; D is perhaps TRBD1 (5 bases). Germline assignment: CDR1 SGHDN and CDR2 FVKESK. The CDR3 runs 15 residues. The V end lost 2 bases, the J end lost 0 bases, and 8 bases lay between the germline ends. Here the CDR3 reads CASSQTGNSGNTIYF. The CDR3 DNA is TGTGCCAGCAGCCAAACAGGCAACTCTGGAAACACCATATATTTT.

This clonotype was counted ten times or more. The chain combines TRBV11-3 with TRBJ2-3; 10 nucleotides line up with TRBD1. This CDR3 spans 16 amino acids. Germline lookup yields CDR1 SGHNT and CDR2 YENEEA. V shed 3 bases and J 4 bases; nucleotides not matched to a gene: 7. In nucleotides, the CDR3 is TGTGCCAGCAGCTTCCGAATCGGGACAGGGGCAGATACGCAGTATTTT. Translated: CASSFRIGTGADTQYF.

This clonotype was seen ten or more times. The V and J genes are TRBV7-3 and TRBJ2-2; D ambiguous. The germline V and J ends were trimmed by 1 base and 5 bases, with 5 bases remaining between them. Germline assignment: CDR1 SGHTA and CDR2 FQGTGA. This CDR3 is 13 amino acids long. DNA for the CDR3: TGTGCCAGCAGCTTAAGTACGACCGGGGAGCTGTTTTTT. Its translation is CASSLSTTGELFF.

In this sample, this clonotype turned up many times. The chain joins TRBV2 to TRBJ1-1, with unresolved D. This CDR3 contains 20 residues. The V gene's germline CDR1 is SNHLY and CDR2 FYNNEI. V gave up 3 bases and J gave up 1 base, with 27 bases separating them. The CDR3 is CASSETRRFPPKTKNTEAFF. The CDR3 DNA follows: TGTGCCAGCAGTGAGACGCGTCGATTCCCCCCAAAGACTAAGAACACTGAAGCTTTCTTT.

The chain couples TRBV29-1 to TRBJ2-1; D is unresolved. Trimming removed 6 bases from V and 5 bases from J, with 14 bases in between. The V gene's germline CDR1 is SQVTM and CDR2 ANQGSEA. CDR3 length: 13 residues. The CDR3 nucleotides read TGCAGCGTCGATTTAGGTAGGGACAATGAGCAGTTCTTC. Protein product: CSVDLGRDNEQFF.

This clonotype was counted ten times or more. The chain has TRBV12-3 or TRBV12-4 and TRBJ1-1; D ambiguous. The ends were cut back, 3 bases at V and 7 bases at J, with 6 bases in the middle. There are 11 residues in the CDR3. Written as DNA, the CDR3 is TGTGCCAGCAGTTTCAGGAGTGAAGCTTTCTTT. Protein product: CASSFRSEAFF.

This clonotype was detected a few times. V usage is TRBV20-1 and J usage is TRBJ2-7; 9 nucleotides line up with TRBD1. The germline V gene encodes CDR1 DFQATT and CDR2 SNEGSKA (reference sequence). This CDR3 has 12 residues. Unmatched junction bases numbered 5, after V lost 6 bases and J lost 5 bases. The CDR3 nucleotides read TGCAGTGCGACCGGGACAGGGCACGAGCAGTACTTC. Protein sequence: CSATGTGHEQYF.

The chain couples TRBV10-3 to TRBJ2-1; no clear D. Trimming stripped 3 bases from V and 6 bases from J, with 6 bases between. The CDR3 is 12 amino acids. CDR1 and CDR2 (germline): ENHRY, SYGVKD. The CDR3 DNA reads as TGTGCCATCAGTGATTCTTCCAATGAGCAGTTCTTC. Translated: CAISDSSNEQFF.

About this clonotype itself: A much more abundant neighbour one base away suggests this may be a read error. V and J are TRBV5-4 and TRBJ2-3; D perhaps matches TRBD1 (6 bases). Trimming pared 0 bases from V and 0 bases from J, leaving 14 bases between. Germline V gene lookup returns CDR1 SGHNT and CDR2 YYREEE (reference sequence). This CDR3 region has 17 residues. CDR3 sequence (DNA): TGTGCCAGCAGCTTGGTGGCAAGGGGGTTTAGCACAGATACGCAGTATTTT. It yields the protein CASSLVARGFSTDTQYF.

This clonotype was counted ten times or more. V is TRBV4-1 and J is TRBJ1-2; TRBD1 matches at 8 bases. CDR1 is MGHRA, CDR2 YSYEKL, per germline. The CDR3 contains 16 residues. The V and J ends lost 0 bases and 2 bases, in that order; junction bases with no gene match: 5. Written as DNA, the CDR3 is TGCGCCAGCAGCCAAGAAAGCAGACAGGGGAACTATGGCTACACCTTC. This sequence encodes CASSQESRQGNYGYTF.

This clonotype was counted many times. J is TRBJ2-7 and V is TRBV5-1; 7 bases are shared with TRBD2. CDR1 and CDR2 from the germline V gene are SGHRS and YFSETQ. V dropped 3 bases and J dropped 0; count of bases not matched to a gene: 3. The CDR3 totals 14 residues. The DNA for the CDR3 is TGCGCCAGCAGCTCAAGCGGGAACTCCTACGAGCAGTACTTC. Its protein product is CASSSSGNSYEQYF.

The chain links TRBV4-1 to TRBJ2-1, with 10 bases aligning to TRBD1. V was pared by 7 bases and J by 8 bases, with 26 bases of the junction left unmatched. CDR3 length equals 20 residues. The germline V gene encodes CDR1 MGHRA and CDR2 YSYEKL. CDR3 coding DNA: TGCGCCAGCACCACCAAGATGGGACAGGGGAGAATAGCGGTTAAAGATGAGCAGTTCTTC. Translating it yields CASTTKMGQGRIAVKDEQFF.

The chain has TRBV4-2 and TRBJ2-5, with D possibly being TRBD1 (5 bases). V was cut by 0 bases and J by 10 bases, with 12 bases left in between. The CDR3 contains 13 residues. The germline CDR1 and CDR2 sequences are LGHNA and YNFKEQ. The CDR3 region has the DNA TGTGCCAGCAGCCAAGACGTAGGCAGGGACCAGTACTTC. Residues: CASSQDVGRDQYF.

There are many counts of this clonotype. The rearrangement uses TRBV7-2 and TRBJ2-7; D is tentatively TRBD1 or TRBD2 (5 bases each). CDR3 length equals 15 residues. Per the germline V gene, CDR1 is SGHTA and CDR2 is FQGNSA. Deletions cut 1 base from V and 0 bases from J, with 10 bases between. The CDR3 is CASSLGGTNSYEQYF. DNA of the CDR3: TGTGCCAGCAGCTTAGGAGGGACCAACTCCTACGAGCAGTACTTC.

This clonotype has just a few counts. The chain links TRBV6-2 or TRBV6-3 to TRBJ2-2; 7 bases fit TRBD2. Germline V CDR1 and CDR2: MNHEY, SVGEGT. The J segment lost 3 bases and the V segment lost 7 bases, leaving 11 bases of the junction unmatched. The length of the CDR3 is 16 residues. CDR3 residues: CASISTEGGDTGELFF. The CDR3 DNA follows: TGTGCCAGCATCTCAACGGAGGGAGGGGACACCGGGGAGCTGTTTTTT.

This clonotype was picked up many times. The chain is built from TRBV7-2 and TRBJ2-1, with 9 positions matching TRBD1. Germline V CDR1 and CDR2: SGHTA, FQGNSA. CDR3 length: 19 residues. The trim removed 7 bases at V and 10 bases at J, leaving 26 bases unmatched. The CDR3 DNA sequence: TGTGCCAGCAACTCCGGGACAGGGACTCGTAGGCCTCCCGGACGAGAGCAGTTCTTC. It translates to CASNSGTGTRRPPGREQFF.

In this sample, this clonotype turned up many times. The chain combines TRBV2 with TRBJ2-1; TRBD2 matches at 7 bases. CDR1 SNHLY and CDR2 FYNNEI come from the germline V gene. This CDR3 is 14 amino acids long. The trim removed 3 bases at V and 4 bases at J, leaving 3 bases unmatched. The CDR3 DNA sequence: TGTGCCAGCAGTGATCAGCGGGGTTACAATGAGCAGTTCTTC. Protein product: CASSDQRGYNEQFF.

This chain connects TRBV10-3 to TRBJ2-7; D is possibly TRBD1 (5 bases). V was trimmed by 0 bases and J by 7 bases, leaving 13 bases between them. The CDR3 length is 14 residues. CDR1 and CDR2 (germline): ENHRY, SYGVKD. CDR3 sequence: CAISESGAPAEQYF. In DNA, the CDR3 is TGTGCCATCAGTGAGTCTGGGGCCCCAGCGGAGCAGTACTTC.